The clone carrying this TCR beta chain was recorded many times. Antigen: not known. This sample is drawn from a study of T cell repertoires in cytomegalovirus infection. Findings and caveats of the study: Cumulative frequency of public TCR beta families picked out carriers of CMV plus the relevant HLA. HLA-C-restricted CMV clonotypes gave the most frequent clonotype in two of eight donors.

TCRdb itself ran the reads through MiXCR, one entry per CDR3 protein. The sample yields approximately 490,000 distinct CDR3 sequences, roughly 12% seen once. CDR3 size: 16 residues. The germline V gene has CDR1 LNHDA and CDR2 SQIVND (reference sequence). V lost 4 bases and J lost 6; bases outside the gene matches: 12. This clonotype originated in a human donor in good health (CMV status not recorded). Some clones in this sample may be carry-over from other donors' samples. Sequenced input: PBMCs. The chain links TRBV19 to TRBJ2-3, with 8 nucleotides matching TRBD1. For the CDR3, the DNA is TGTGCCAGTAGTAAAGGCGACAGGGGTTACGGGGATACGCAGTATTTT. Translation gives CASSKGDRGYGDTQYF.